A single sample is the source of the 19 T cell receptor beta chains below, sequenced in a study of B cell selection in AIRE deficiency. Sequenced by immunoSEQ multiplex PCR; TCRdb stores in-frame clones only, minus some. The table includes 20,000 to 25,000 clones, roughly 97% detected once. Sorting defined conventional CD4 T cells as CD4+CD127+. The sequenced material came from conventional CD4+ T cells sorted from PBMCs. The receptor set was obtained from a human donor with AIRE deficiency.

This sequence joins TRBV12-5 and TRBJ1-4, with 10 bases aligning to TRBD1. Per germline, CDR1 LGHNT and CDR2 FRNRAP. V lost 0 bases to trimming and J lost 8 bases; unmatched junction nucleotides: 6. There are 16 residues in the CDR3. CDR3 sequence (DNA): TGTGCTAGTGGTTTGGTACGGACAGGGGGACGAGAAAAACTGTTTTTT. Translated, it gives CASGLVRTGGREKLFF.

The chain combines TRBV29-1 with TRBJ2-7; a weak D match, TRBD1 (5 bases). The germline V gene has CDR1 SQVTM and CDR2 ANQGSEA. This CDR3 has 12 residues. Between the trimmed V and J ends, which lost 1 base and 5 bases, there was a span of 9 bases. CDR3 region: CSVEVSRDEQYF. The DNA of the CDR3 is TGCAGCGTTGAAGTTTCCAGGGACGAGCAGTACTTC.

J is TRBJ2-1 and V is TRBV4-2, with 7 bases that match TRBD2. The CDR3 spans 16 residues. Unmatched junction bases numbered 5, after V lost 3 bases and J lost 0 bases. Germline V gene sequence: CDR1 LGHNA, CDR2 YNFKEQ. The CDR3 reads CASSQPLAYSYNEQFF. Written as DNA, the CDR3 is TGTGCCAGCAGCCAGCCACTAGCGTACTCCTACAATGAGCAGTTCTTC.

The chain recombines TRBV5-1 with TRBJ2-3, with D possibly matching TRBD2 (6 bases). The V end was cut by 0 bases, the J end by 7 bases, with 18 bases between. Germline V CDR1 and CDR2: SGHRS, YFSETQ. This CDR3 spans 16 amino acids. The CDR3 loop reads CASSLVTTGVGNTQYF. Written as DNA, the CDR3 is TGCGCCAGCAGCTTGGTAACGACGGGAGTAGGAAATACGCAGTATTTT.

The chain recombines TRBV11-2 with TRBJ2-7; TRBD1 aligns across 10 bases. The CDR3 has 13 amino acids. CDR1 and CDR2 from the germline V gene are SGHAT and FQNNGV. With V trimmed by 5 bases and J by 5 bases, 3 bases remained unmatched. CDR3 loop: CASSMTGGHEQYF. CDR3 coding DNA: TGTGCCAGCAGCATGACAGGGGGCCACGAGCAGTACTTC.

The gene calls are TRBV4-1 and TRBJ2-2; a possible D gene is TRBD1 (5 bases). The CDR3 spans 16 residues. V gave up 0 bases and J gave up 3 bases, with 11 bases separating them. Per the germline V gene, CDR1 is MGHRA and CDR2 is YSYEKL. DNA of the CDR3: TGCGCCAGCAGCCAAGATGGATCAGGGCACACCGGGGAGCTGTTTTTT. This translates into CASSQDGSGHTGELFF.

This chain joins TRBV19 and TRBJ1-2; D is unclear. Trimming stripped 1 base from V and 4 bases from J, with 10 bases between. The CDR3 totals 14 residues. Looked up from germline, CDR1 is LNHDA and CDR2 is SQIVND (reference sequence). The CDR3, as DNA: TGTGCCAGTAGTATAGGCCACACTTCCTATGGCTACACCTTC. Translated, it gives CASSIGHTSYGYTF.

The chain joins TRBV5-1 to TRBJ2-6; D call uncertain. The CDR3 loop spans 15 amino acids. CDR1 SGHRS and CDR2 YFSETQ come from the germline V gene. V was trimmed by 5 bases and J by 0 bases, leaving 9 bases between them. The CDR3 spells CASRVAPSGANVLTF. The CDR3 bases are TGCGCCAGCAGGGTAGCCCCCTCTGGGGCCAACGTCCTGACTTTC.

This chain joins TRBV6-1 and TRBJ1-2; 12 positions agree with TRBD1. V gave up 6 bases and J gave up 8 bases; unmatched junction bases: 7. CDR3 length: 14 amino acids. Germline CDR1 reads MNHNS; CDR2 reads SASEGT. Written as DNA, the CDR3 is TGTGCCAGCAGAGCGGGACAGGGGGCGGGCGGCTACACCTTC. Translating gives CASRAGQGAGGYTF.

V gene TRBV18 combines with J gene TRBJ1-3; 7 bases are shared with TRBD1. The CDR3 consists of 13 residues. V dropped 9 bases and J dropped 0; count of bases not matched to a gene: 2. The germline gives CDR1 KGHSH, CDR2 LQKENI. The CDR3 DNA follows: TGTGCCAGTTGGGACAGCTCTGGAAACACCATATATTTT. Residues: CASWDSSGNTIYF.

This chain joins TRBV19 and TRBJ2-1, with D possibly being TRBD1 (6 bases). V was shortened by 4 bases and J by 7 bases, with 20 bases between the two germline ends. Per germline, CDR1 LNHDA and CDR2 SQIVND (reference sequence). This CDR3 is built from 16 residues. This CDR3 is CASSTNRDTPKNEQFF. The CDR3 nucleotides read TGTGCCAGTAGTACCAACCGGGACACCCCTAAGAATGAGCAGTTCTTC. The complete variable domain, with remaining parts taken from reference TRBV19 and TRBJ2-1, reads DGGITQSPKYLFRKEGQNVTLSCEQNLNHDAMYWYRQDPGQGLRLIYYSQIVNDFQKGDIAEGYSVSREKKESFPLTVTSAQKNPTAFYLCASSTNRDTPKNEQFFGPGTRLTVL.

The genes are TRBV7-2 and TRBJ2-2; D might be TRBD1 or TRBD2, each matching 5 bases. Germline values: CDR1 SGHTA, CDR2 FQGNSA. V gave up 1 base and J gave up 4 bases, with 10 bases separating them. The CDR3 has 15 residues. In DNA form, the CDR3 reads TGTGCCAGCAGCTTAGTTGGGGGAATCACCGGGGAGCTGTTTTTT. It encodes CASSLVGGITGELFF.

The rearrangement joins TRBV29-1 to TRBJ2-5; D gene ambiguous. Per the germline V gene, CDR1 is SQVTM and CDR2 is ANQGSEA. V lost 4 bases, J lost 5 bases, and 8 bases lay in between. The CDR3 length is 11 residues. CDR3 coding DNA: TGCAGCGTTGCCGGGTACGAGACCCAGTACTTC. This codes for CSVAGYETQYF.

The chain carries TRBV18 and TRBJ1-2, with unresolved D. V was shortened by 6 bases and J by 2 bases, with 25 bases between the two germline ends. The CDR3 extends over 18 amino acids. In germline, CDR1 is KGHSH, CDR2 LQKENI. CDR3 sequence (DNA): TGTGCCAGCTCCTTCGTCGTGCCAGGAGGCTGGCCAAACTATGGCTACACCTTC. Its protein product is CASSFVVPGGWPNYGYTF.

The rearrangement uses TRBV7-9 and TRBJ1-1; TRBD1 is a possible D gene (5 bases). The CDR3 totals 16 residues. Deletions cut 5 bases from V and 6 bases from J, with 22 bases between. In germline, CDR1 is SEHNR, CDR2 FQNEAQ (reference sequence). The CDR3 spells CASSPPAGGPGAEAFF. The CDR3, as DNA: TGTGCCAGCAGCCCCCCCGCCGGGGGACCGGGCGCTGAAGCTTTCTTT.

This chain links TRBV7-9 with TRBJ2-3; D uncertain. The CDR3 is 12 amino acids. Trimming stripped 1 base from V and 5 bases from J, with 4 bases between. CDR1 and CDR2 (germline): SEHNR, FQNEAQ (reference sequence). This chain's CDR3 is CASSLGIDTQYF. The CDR3 DNA reads as TGTGCCAGCAGCTTAGGGATAGATACGCAGTATTTT.

The V and J genes are TRBV4-2 and TRBJ1-4; D gene unclear. The CDR3 covers 19 residues. V lost 1 base and J lost 0, with 18 bases in between. Germline lookup yields CDR1 LGHNA and CDR2 YNFKEQ. The chain's CDR3 is CASSQVEGSRPTTNEKLFF. The CDR3 DNA follows: TGTGCCAGCAGCCAAGTGGAAGGAAGTCGGCCTACAACTAATGAAAAACTGTTTTTT.

The CDR3 DNA reads as TGTGCCAGCAGCTCACAGGGACGGTCCTACAATGAGCAGTTCTTC. This translates into CASSSQGRSYNEQFF. This chain connects TRBV11-3 to TRBJ2-1; TRBD1 might be the D (6 bases). Germline V gives CDR1 SGHNT, CDR2 YENEEA. V was pared by 4 bases and J by 1 base, with 11 bases between. The CDR3 sequence is 15 residues long.

V is TRBV5-1 and J is TRBJ2-5; D is ambiguous. Per the germline V gene, CDR1 is SGHRS and CDR2 is YFSETQ. The CDR3 has 13 amino acids. V dropped 0 bases and J dropped 4 bases, with 7 bases sitting between them. CDR3 region: CASSLAPAETQYF. CDR3 DNA: TGCGCCAGCAGCTTGGCCCCCGCAGAGACCCAGTACTTC.